The source of this T cell receptor (beta chain) is a study of blood T cell repertoires in COVID-19. Study information: Collection of acute and convalescent COVID-19 samples took place in the United States, Italy and Spain. The cDNA or gDNA used as material had been derived from T cells, B-cell-depleted T cells, or PBMCs.

Recruitment covered about 26 US areas and drew participants whose ages spanned 18 to 89 years. Categorization into cohorts depended on clinical history that participants reported. Sequenced by immunoSEQ multiplex PCR; TCRdb stores in-frame clones only, minus some. The profile covers under 400,000 clones, with 70% to 90% appearing a single time and about 1.9% taken by the ten largest. Germline trimming cut 5 bases from V and 5 bases from J; bases unmatched to any gene: 8. The germline gives CDR1 SGHVS, CDR2 FQNEAQ. The CDR3 is 14 residues long. The sequenced sample was PBMCs or T cells enriched from blood (not recorded which). The V call is TRBV7-8, the J call TRBJ2-7; 8 bases agree with TRBD2. This receptor was taken from a man aged 40-50 years in a cohort exposed to, infected with or recovered from COVID-19 (not recorded which). CDR3 nucleotide sequence: TGTGCCAGCAGCACCCGACTAGCGACCCACGAGCAGTACTTC. The encoded protein is CASSTRLATHEQYF.